This T cell receptor beta chain was observed in a study of blood T cell repertoires in COVID-19. Data came from immunoSEQ multiplex PCR; TCRdb stores just in-frame clones and leaves some out. The sample has around 240,000 clones; approximately 83% are singletons. The table lists this clone with a few counts. CDR3 length: 12 amino acids. The germline CDR1 and CDR2 sequences are ENHRY and SYGVKD. V lost 10 bases and J lost 3, with 13 bases in between. The rearrangement joins TRBV10-3 to TRBJ2-7; weak D call: TRBD1 (6 bases). Sequencing used PBMCs or T cells enriched from blood (not recorded which). This TCR derives from a woman between 50 and 59 years old who had recovered from COVID-19. The CDR3 is CASGLQGYEQYF. CDR3 coding DNA: TGTGCCAGCGGTCTACAGGGCTACGAGCAGTACTTC.